These 16 T cell receptor beta chains were sequenced from one sample in a study of cytomegalovirus exposure and HLA in healthy donors (dated by TCRdb to the late 2010s). The library was prepared using the immunoSEQ multiplex PCR assay. For the multiplex PCR, a mixture combining 60 forward primers for TCR Vbeta segments and 13 reverse primers for TCR Jbeta segments was used. TCRdb re-hosts the immuneACCESS table, in-frame sequences only. Its copies lack some clones; in the studies checked, an unresolved V gene accounts for under half of them, and the cause for the rest is not known. A total of around 150,000 clones appear in this sample, 82% of them only once. The leading ten clones occupy approximately 11% of the sample. Specimen: PBMCs. These receptors all come from a man aged 50-59 years in good health and CMV-seropositive.

The gene calls are TRBV28 and TRBJ2-3; maybe TRBD1 (5 bases). The CDR3 runs 15 residues. The V end was cut by 2 bases, the J end by 2 bases, with 11 bases between. CDR1 and CDR2 from the germline V gene are MDHEN and SYDVKM. The CDR3 nucleotides read TGTGCCAGCAGTTTAGTGCAGGGAACCACAGATACGCAGTATTTT. It yields the protein CASSLVQGTTDTQYF.

The V gene is TRBV6-5, the J gene TRBJ2-7, with a possible D match to TRBD1 (5 bases). The germline V gene encodes CDR1 MNHEY and CDR2 SVGAGI. V dropped 0 bases and J dropped 1 base, with 13 bases sitting between them. The CDR3 is 16 amino acids. CDR3 DNA: TGTGCCAGCAGTTACTCTTCAGGGCGAGAGTCCTACGAGCAGTACTTC. Protein sequence: CASSYSSGRESYEQYF.

Only one count was recorded for this clone. The rearrangement joins TRBV2 to TRBJ2-7, with D possibly matching TRBD2 (5 bases). The CDR3 extends over 13 amino acids. Germline V gene data show CDR1 as SNHLY and CDR2 as FYNNEI. Trimming removed 11 bases at V and 0 bases at J, with 14 bases between. The CDR3 DNA sequence: TGTGCCGCCCAGCTCGGACTCTCCTACGAGCAGTACTTC. It translates to CAAQLGLSYEQYF.

The V call is TRBV1, the J call TRBJ2-7; the table assigns TRBD1, which was not confirmed against the DNA. TRBV1 is a recognized pseudogene. The CDR3 runs 16 residues. The CDR3 spells CTSSQGGTASSYEQYF. The CDR3 bases are TGCACCAGCAGCCAGGGCGGGACAGCAAGCTCCTACGAGCAGTACTTC.

J is TRBJ2-3 and V is TRBV7-2; 7 nucleotides line up with TRBD2. This CDR3 has 15 residues. J lost 3 bases, V lost 6 bases, and 9 bases had no gene match. Per the germline V gene, CDR1 is SGHTA and CDR2 is FQGNSA. The CDR3 protein is CASSTSDARTDTQYF. CDR3 DNA: TGTGCCAGCAGTACTAGCGATGCACGGACAGATACGCAGTATTTT.

The rearrangement uses TRBV6-5 and TRBJ1-2; 7 bases agree with TRBD1. Germline values: CDR1 MNHEY, CDR2 SVGAGI. J lost 1 base, V lost 6 bases, and 5 bases had no gene match. The CDR3 length is 14 residues. The CDR3 is CASSKGQYNYGYTF. The CDR3 DNA reads TGTGCCAGCAGCAAGGGACAGTATAACTATGGCTACACCTTC.

The chain recombines TRBV28 with TRBJ1-5; D ambiguous. The V end was cut by 1 base, the J end by 3 bases, with 10 bases between. The CDR3 runs to 15 residues. CDR1 and CDR2 (germline): MDHEN, SYDVKM. CDR3 residues: CASSLLAPANQPQHF. The CDR3 DNA sequence: TGTGCCAGCAGTTTATTGGCTCCTGCCAATCAGCCCCAGCATTTT.

CDR3: CASSSQGNYGYTF. As DNA, the CDR3 is TGTGCCAGCAGTTCCCAGGGAAACTATGGCTACACCTTC. The chain is built from TRBV2 and TRBJ1-2; tentatively, D is TRBD1 (5 bases). The CDR3 is made up of 13 amino acids. The germline V and J ends were trimmed by 5 bases and 2 bases, with 9 bases remaining between them. The V gene's germline CDR1 is SNHLY and CDR2 FYNNEI.

This clone appeared once. The germline gene is not matched at one end of the junction; a read error may be the cause. The chain links TRBV2 to TRBJ2-6; a weak D match, TRBD2 (7 bases). Germline V lookup: CDR1 SNHLY, CDR2 FYNNEI. The CDR3 spans 15 residues. The CDR3 nucleotides read TGTGCCAGCAGTGGTGGCCGGGCGGGGGCCAACGGCCTGACTTTC. This gives the protein CASSGGRAGANGLTF. Variable domain in full (rest from reference TRBV2 and TRBJ2-6): EPEVTQTPSHQVTQMGQEVILRCVPISNHLYFYWYRQILGQKVEFLVSFYNNEISEKSEIFDDQFSVERPDGSNFTLKIRSTKLEDSAMYFCASSGGRAGANGLTFGAGSRLTVL.

The chain combines TRBV19 with TRBJ1-6; D may be TRBD1 (6 bases). The CDR3 is made up of 18 amino acids. CDR1 LNHDA and CDR2 SQIVND come from the germline V gene (reference sequence). The V gene lost 3 bases and the J gene lost 3 bases, with 18 bases spanning the gap. CDR3 loop: CASSIDGGEGVYNSPLHF. In nucleotides, the CDR3 is TGTGCCAGTAGTATCGACGGCGGAGAGGGGGTCTATAATTCACCCCTCCACTTT. Full variable domain (missing parts from reference TRBV19 and TRBJ1-6): DGGITQSPKYLFRKEGQNVTLSCEQNLNHDAMYWYRQDPGQGLRLIYYSQIVNDFQKGDIAEGYSVSREKKESFPLTVTSAQKNPTAFYLCASSIDGGEGVYNSPLHFGNGTRLTVT.

V and J are TRBV7-3 and TRBJ2-2, with 7 bases lining up with TRBD2. There are 15 residues in the CDR3. Germline values: CDR1 SGHTA, CDR2 FQGTGA. The V segment lost 5 bases and the J segment 3 bases; nucleotides outside the gene matches: 6. CDR3 nucleotides: TGTGCCAGCAGCCCCCGGGGGGAGCACACCGGGGAGCTGTTTTTT. The encoded protein is CASSPRGEHTGELFF. The complete variable domain, with remaining parts taken from reference TRBV7-3 and TRBJ2-2, reads GAGVSQTPSNKVTEKGKYVELRCDPISGHTALYWYRQSLGQGPEFLIYFQGTGAADDSGLPNDRFFAVRPEGSVSTLKIQRTERGDSAVYLCASSPRGEHTGELFFGEGSRLTVL.

The chain has TRBV9 and TRBJ2-3, with D perhaps matching TRBD1 (6 bases). The germline gives CDR1 SGDLS, CDR2 YYNGEE. Trimming cost V 4 bases and J 2 bases, with 26 bases left between them. There are 19 residues in the CDR3. The CDR3 DNA reads TGTGCCAGCAGCCCGAGGGACATAGCGACCTTTCGTCCCACAGATACGCAGTATTTT. Encoded protein: CASSPRDIATFRPTDTQYF.

V and J are TRBV27 and TRBJ1-4, with 9 bases that match TRBD1. The ends lost 3 bases at V and 5 bases at J; junction bases unmatched: 4. The CDR3 sequence is 15 residues long. From germline, CDR1 is MNHEY and CDR2 SMNVEV (reference sequence). The CDR3 spells CASSFLTGGNEKLFF. The CDR3 nucleotides read TGTGCCAGCAGTTTCCTTACAGGGGGCAATGAAAAACTGTTTTTT. Supplemented by reference TRBV27 and TRBJ1-4, the full variable domain reads EAQVTQNPRYLITVTGKKLTVTCSQNMNHEYMSWYRQDPGLGLRQIYYSMNVEVTDKGDVPEGYKVSRKEKRNFPLILESPSPNQTSLYFCASSFLTGGNEKLFFGSGTQLSVL.

The V gene is TRBV29-1, the J gene TRBJ2-3, with 7 nucleotides matching TRBD1. Germline V gene data show CDR1 as SQVTM and CDR2 as ANQGSEA. Trimming at V came to 1 base and at J to 2 bases, leaving 3 bases not matched to a gene. The CDR3 spans 14 residues. The CDR3 DNA reads as TGCAGCGTTGAAGGTACAGGGGACACAGATACGCAGTATTTT. It translates to CSVEGTGDTDTQYF.

This rearrangement joins TRBV7-9 to TRBJ2-2; TRBD1 matches 10 bases. The CDR3 is made up of 19 amino acids. J gave up 6 bases and V 2 bases, and 15 bases lay outside the gene matches. Germline V CDR1 and CDR2: SEHNR, FQNEAQ (reference sequence). The CDR3 loop reads CASSLKRSAGTGVAGELFF. The DNA for the CDR3 is TGTGCCAGCAGCTTAAAACGTTCGGCCGGGACAGGGGTAGCCGGGGAGCTGTTTTTT.

Here the CDR3 reads CASSILAGAPDTQYF. In DNA, the CDR3 is TGTGCCAGCAGCATACTAGCGGGGGCCCCGGATACGCAGTATTTT. The V and J genes are TRBV7-2 and TRBJ2-3, with TRBD2 matching 11 bases. The V gene's germline CDR1 is SGHTA and CDR2 FQGNSA. This CDR3 comprises 15 residues. Trimming removed 5 bases from V and 6 bases from J; junction bases left unmatched: 7.